The 14 T cell receptor beta chains below come from one sample, sequenced in a study of PD-1 blockade in mismatch repair-deficient tumors. The repertoire was sequenced with immunoSEQ multiplex PCR; TCRdb's copy has only in-frame clones and lacks some. The profile shows some 130,000 clones, around nine tenths of them singletons. This specimen was peripheral blood, taken just under 74 weeks after starting pembrolizumab. Source of these receptors: an adult with mismatch repair-deficient cancer.

The CDR3 bases are TGTGCCAGCAGTAGCCTTAACTCGGTCCATGAGCAGTTCTTC. Its protein is CASSSLNSVHEQFF. The gene calls are TRBV28 and TRBJ2-1; D is ambiguous. The V end was cut by 5 bases, the J end by 8 bases, with 16 bases between. Germline V gene lookup returns CDR1 MDHEN and CDR2 SYDVKM. This CDR3 contains 14 residues.

The rearrangement joins TRBV27 to TRBJ2-1, with 8 nucleotides matching TRBD2. V lost 4 bases and J lost 0; bases outside the gene matches: 8. The length of the CDR3 is 17 residues. Germline V gene data show CDR1 as MNHEY and CDR2 as SMNVEV (reference sequence). CDR3 in DNA: TGTGCCAGCAGTTCACGAACCGGGACTAGCTCCTACAATGAGCAGTTCTTC. Amino acid sequence: CASSSRTGTSSYNEQFF.

The chain employs TRBV19 and TRBJ2-1; D is possibly TRBD1 (5 bases). This CDR3 is 16 amino acids long. From germline, CDR1 is LNHDA and CDR2 SQIVND (reference sequence). V lost 2 bases, J lost 4 bases, and 15 bases lay in between. The CDR3 reads CASSIRGSFKYNEQFF. In nucleotides, the CDR3 is TGTGCCAGTAGTATAAGGGGTAGCTTCAAATACAATGAGCAGTTCTTC.

This rearrangement joins TRBV7-8 to TRBJ2-5, with 10 nucleotides matching TRBD2. With 2 bases clipped from V and 5 bases from J, the junction kept 5 bases outside the gene matches. This CDR3 region has 15 residues. CDR1 is SGHVS, CDR2 FQNEAQ, per germline. CDR3 bases: TGTGCCAGCAGCTTACTAGCGGGAGTGGTTGAGACCCAGTACTTC. It is translated as CASSLLAGVVETQYF.

This chain links TRBV2 with TRBJ1-2, with D possibly being TRBD1 (6 bases). The CDR3 spans 14 residues. Germline V gene data show CDR1 as SNHLY and CDR2 as FYNNEI. Trimming stripped 10 bases from V and 4 bases from J, with 19 bases between. CDR3 sequence: CATQGRGSGYGYTF. In DNA, the CDR3 is TGTGCCACCCAGGGGCGGGGGAGCGGCTATGGCTACACCTTC.

Only one count was recorded for this clone. This chain joins TRBV19 and TRBJ2-1; D possibly corresponds to TRBD2 (6 bases). The germline gives CDR1 LNHDA, CDR2 SQIVND (reference sequence). CDR3 length equals 13 residues. V was clipped by 5 bases and J by 9 bases, with 14 bases between them. CDR3 region: CASSFGGMAEQFF. DNA of the CDR3: TGTGCCAGTAGTTTTGGCGGGATGGCTGAGCAGTTCTTC.

The chain links TRBV5-1 to TRBJ2-1, with 12 nucleotides matching TRBD2. CDR1 and CDR2 from the germline V gene are SGHRS and YFSETQ. The CDR3 sequence is 15 residues long. Trimming at V came to 2 bases and at J to 9 bases, leaving 6 bases not matched to a gene. In DNA form, the CDR3 reads TGCGCCAGCAGCTTAAGGACTAGCGGGATTTCTGAGCAGTTCTTC. It codes for CASSLRTSGISEQFF.

This chain connects TRBV6-6 to TRBJ2-3; 8 bases are shared with TRBD2. CDR3 length: 15 amino acids. The germline V gene has CDR1 MNHNY and CDR2 SVGAGI (reference sequence). The trim removed 6 bases at V and 0 bases at J, leaving 5 bases unmatched. CDR3 nucleotide sequence: TGTGCCAGCAGGAATAGCGGGGCGAGCACAGATACGCAGTATTTT. It encodes CASRNSGASTDTQYF.

The J gene is TRBJ1-3, the V gene TRBV28; unclear D gene. Between the trimmed V and J ends, which lost 6 bases and 10 bases, there was a span of 10 bases. Germline V gives CDR1 MDHEN, CDR2 SYDVKM. CDR3 length: 11 amino acids. The CDR3 is CASRTDWTIYF. Here the CDR3 DNA reads TGTGCCAGCAGGACTGATTGGACCATATATTTT.

The chain recombines TRBV11-2 with TRBJ2-3; possible D gene TRBD2, 5 bases. Germline V lookup: CDR1 SGHAT, CDR2 FQNNGV. The CDR3 length is 16 residues. Trimming took off 1 base at V and 2 bases at J, with 13 bases between the two ends. The CDR3 bases are TGTGCCAGCAGCTTAGTCCCTAGCAGACACACAGATACGCAGTATTTT. Translated: CASSLVPSRHTDTQYF.

The gene calls are TRBV7-9 and TRBJ2-1; TRBD2 aligns across 10 bases. CDR1 is SEHNR, CDR2 FQNEAQ, per germline (reference sequence). The CDR3 covers 18 residues. V dropped 5 bases and J dropped 6; count of bases not matched to a gene: 16. The CDR3 loop reads CASSIALLLAGIRNEQFF. The CDR3 DNA sequence: TGTGCCAGCAGCATCGCTCTGCTACTAGCGGGAATTCGCAATGAGCAGTTCTTC.

The chain couples TRBV19 to TRBJ2-3, with 8 bases lining up with TRBD2. The CDR3 runs 15 residues. Germline values: CDR1 LNHDA, CDR2 SQIVND (reference sequence). With V trimmed by 6 bases and J by 3 bases, 8 bases remained unmatched. CDR3 amino acids: CASRTAAGGTDTQYF. The CDR3 coding sequence is TGTGCCAGTAGGACTGCGGCGGGAGGAACAGATACGCAGTATTTT.

The V and J genes are TRBV29-1 and TRBJ2-7, with a tentative D call TRBD1 (6 bases). Trimming took 4 bases from V and 2 from J, leaving 15 bases between them. This CDR3 is 14 amino acids long. The germline gives CDR1 SQVTM, CDR2 ANQGSEA. As DNA, the CDR3 is TGCAGCGTTGGGTGGGGGCTGACTACCTACGAGCAGTACTTC. It is translated as CSVGWGLTTYEQYF.

The chain recombines TRBV7-9 with TRBJ1-1; weak D call: TRBD1 (6 bases). Between the trimmed V and J ends, which lost 5 bases and 11 bases, there was a span of 15 bases. The CDR3 covers 12 residues. Germline V CDR1 and CDR2: SEHNR, FQNEAQ (reference sequence). CDR3 amino acids: CASSLPQGWAFF. The CDR3 DNA follows: TGTGCCAGCAGCCTCCCACAGGGATGGGCTTTCTTT.